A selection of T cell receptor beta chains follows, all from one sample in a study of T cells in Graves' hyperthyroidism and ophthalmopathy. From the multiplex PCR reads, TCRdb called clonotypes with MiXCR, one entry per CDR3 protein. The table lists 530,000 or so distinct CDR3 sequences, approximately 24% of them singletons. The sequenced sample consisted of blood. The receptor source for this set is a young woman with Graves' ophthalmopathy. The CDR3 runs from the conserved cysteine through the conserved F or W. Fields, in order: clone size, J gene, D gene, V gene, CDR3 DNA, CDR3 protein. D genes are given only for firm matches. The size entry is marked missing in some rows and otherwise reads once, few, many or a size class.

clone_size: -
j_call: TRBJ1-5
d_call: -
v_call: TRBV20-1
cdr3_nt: TGCAGTGCAACACCCGACAGCCTCAATCAGCCCCAGCATTTT
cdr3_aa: CSATPDSLNQPQHF

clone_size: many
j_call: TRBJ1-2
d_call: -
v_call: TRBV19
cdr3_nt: TGTGCCAGTAGTGACCAGGGTGGCTATGGCTACACCTTC
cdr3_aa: CASSDQGGYGYTF

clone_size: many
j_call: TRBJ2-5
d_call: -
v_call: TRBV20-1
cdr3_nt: TGCAGTGCTAGACAGGGTGGGCAAGAGACCCAGTACTTC
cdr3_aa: CSARQGGQETQYF

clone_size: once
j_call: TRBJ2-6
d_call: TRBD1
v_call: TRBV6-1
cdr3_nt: TGTGCCAGCATCTCGGGACAGGGGGGATCTGGGGCCAACGTCCTGACTTTC
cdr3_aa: CASISGQGGSGANVLTF

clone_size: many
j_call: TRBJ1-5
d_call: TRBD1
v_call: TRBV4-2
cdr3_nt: TGTGCCAGCAGTCCGACAGGGGAACAGCCCCAGCATTTT
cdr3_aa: CASSPTGEQPQHF

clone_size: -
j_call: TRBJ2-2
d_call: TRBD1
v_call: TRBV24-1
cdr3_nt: TGTGCCACCAGTGCTTATGGACAGGGAGGAGTCGGGGAGCTGTTTTTT
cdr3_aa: CATSAYGQGGVGELFF

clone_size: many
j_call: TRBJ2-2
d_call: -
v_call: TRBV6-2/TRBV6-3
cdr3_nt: TGTGCCAGCAGTTACCCCTCAGGCGGGGAGCTGTTTTTT
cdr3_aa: CASSYPSGGELFF

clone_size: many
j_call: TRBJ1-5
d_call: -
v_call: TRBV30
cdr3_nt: TGTGCCTGGAGTCGGCAGGGCAATCAGCCCCAGCATTTT
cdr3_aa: CAWSRQGNQPQHF

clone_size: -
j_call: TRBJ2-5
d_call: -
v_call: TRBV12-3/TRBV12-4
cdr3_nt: TGTGCCAGCACCCCGACGGGGAGTGAGACCCAGTACTTC
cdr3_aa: CASTPTGSETQYF

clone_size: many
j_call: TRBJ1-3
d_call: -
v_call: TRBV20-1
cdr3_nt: TGCAGTGCTGTGTTCAGCCCTGGAAACACCATATATTTT
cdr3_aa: CSAVFSPGNTIYF

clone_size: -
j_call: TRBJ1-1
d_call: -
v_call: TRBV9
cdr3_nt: TGTGCCAGCAGCGTAGGGATGACAGGCAAGAACACTGAAGCTTTCTTT
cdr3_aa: CASSVGMTGKNTEAFF

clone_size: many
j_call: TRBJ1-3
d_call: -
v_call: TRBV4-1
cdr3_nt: TGCGCCAGCAGCCAAGAGGAGACGTCGGGAAACACCATATATTTT
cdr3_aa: CASSQEETSGNTIYF

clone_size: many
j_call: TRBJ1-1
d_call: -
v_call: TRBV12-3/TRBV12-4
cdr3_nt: TGTGCCAGCAGCCATACGGGGAGGGTGGGCACTGAAGCTTTCTTT
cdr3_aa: CASSHTGRVGTEAFF

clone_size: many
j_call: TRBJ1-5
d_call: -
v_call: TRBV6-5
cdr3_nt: TGTGCCAGCAGTCAGGGCAGTCAGCCCCAGCATTTT
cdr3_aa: CASSQGSQPQHF

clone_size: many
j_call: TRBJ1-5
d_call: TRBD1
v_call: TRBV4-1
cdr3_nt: TGCGCCAGCAGCCATCCCACAGGGGTTGGGCCCCAGCATTTT
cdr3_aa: CASSHPTGVGPQHF

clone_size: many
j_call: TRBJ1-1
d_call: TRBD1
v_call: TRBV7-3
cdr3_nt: TGTGCCAGCAGCTTAGGGGGCGCCGGGACAGTGAACACTGAAGCTTTCTTT
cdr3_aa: CASSLGGAGTVNTEAFF

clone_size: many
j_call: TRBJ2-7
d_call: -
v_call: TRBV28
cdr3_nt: TGTGCCAGCAGTTTACCGTGGGGAACCACCTACGAGCAGTACTTC
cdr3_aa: CASSLPWGTTYEQYF

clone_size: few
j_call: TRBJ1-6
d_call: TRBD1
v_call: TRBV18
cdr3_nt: TGTGCCAGCTCACCTCTTCAGGGGGCGGATTCACCCCTCCACTTT
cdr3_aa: CASSPLQGADSPLHF

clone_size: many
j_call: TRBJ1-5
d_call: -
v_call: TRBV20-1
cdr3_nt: TGCAGTGCTAGGACCGATAGCAATCAGCCCCAGCATTTT
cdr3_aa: CSARTDSNQPQHF

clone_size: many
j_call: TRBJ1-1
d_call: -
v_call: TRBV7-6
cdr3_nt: TGTGCCAGCAGCTTAGTAGGGGGACCTGAAGCTTTCTTT
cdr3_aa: CASSLVGGPEAFF

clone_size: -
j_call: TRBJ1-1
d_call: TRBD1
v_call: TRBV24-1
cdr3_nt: TGTGCCACCAGTCCGGGACAGGGGGACACTGAAGCTTTCTTT
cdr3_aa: CATSPGQGDTEAFF

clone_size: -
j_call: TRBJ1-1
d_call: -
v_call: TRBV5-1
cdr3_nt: TGCGCCAGCAGCCCCCCTAGTAGACAGTTTGATGCTTTCTTT
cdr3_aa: CASSPPSRQFDAFF

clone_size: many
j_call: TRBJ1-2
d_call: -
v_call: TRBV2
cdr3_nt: TGTGCCAGCAGTGATTTCGGCGGCAATGGCTACACCTTC
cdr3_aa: CASSDFGGNGYTF

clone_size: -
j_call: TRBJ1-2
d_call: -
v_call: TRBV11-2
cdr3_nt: TGTGCCAGCAGCTTAGGGCCGGCCGCTAACTATGGCTACACCTTC
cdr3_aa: CASSLGPAANYGYTF

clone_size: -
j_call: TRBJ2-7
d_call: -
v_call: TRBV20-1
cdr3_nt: TGCAGTGCCGCAACATGGCGGTCCTACGAGCAGTACTTC
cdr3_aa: CSAATWRSYEQYF

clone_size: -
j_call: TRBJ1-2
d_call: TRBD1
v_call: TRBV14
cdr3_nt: TGTGCCAGCAGCCCAACTCAGGGGGAGTATGGCTACACCTTC
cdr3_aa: CASSPTQGEYGYTF

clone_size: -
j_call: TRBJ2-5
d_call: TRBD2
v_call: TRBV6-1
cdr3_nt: TGTGCCAGCAGTACGGGACTAGCGGGAGGGACCCAGTACTTC
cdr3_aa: CASSTGLAGGTQYF

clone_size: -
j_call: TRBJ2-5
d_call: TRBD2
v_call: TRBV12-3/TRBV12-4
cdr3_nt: TGTGCCAGCAACCGACTAGCGGGGGAGCGAGAGACCCAGTACTTC
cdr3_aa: CASNRLAGERETQYF

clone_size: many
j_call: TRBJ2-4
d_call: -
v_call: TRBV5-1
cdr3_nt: TGCGCCAGCAGCATGACCCGGGAAAACATTCAGTACTTC
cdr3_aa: CASSMTRENIQYF

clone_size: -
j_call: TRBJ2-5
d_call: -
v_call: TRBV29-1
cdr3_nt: TGCAGCGTCCGAAGGGGGGTGGTTCACCAAGAGACCCAGTACTTC
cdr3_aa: CSVRRGVVHQETQYF

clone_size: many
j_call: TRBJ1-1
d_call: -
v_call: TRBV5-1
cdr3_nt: TGCGCCAGCAGCATGAGTACAGACACTGAAGCTTTCTTT
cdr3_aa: CASSMSTDTEAFF

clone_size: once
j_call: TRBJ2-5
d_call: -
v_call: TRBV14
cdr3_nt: TGTGCCAGCAGCCGGACGAGACTAGTGGGCCAAGAGACCCAGTACTTC
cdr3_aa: CASSRTRLVGQETQYF

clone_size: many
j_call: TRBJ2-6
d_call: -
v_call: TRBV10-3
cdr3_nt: TGTGCCACCTCAAGGCAGGCTAATATAGGGGCCAACGTCCTGACTTTC
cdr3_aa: CATSRQANIGANVLTF